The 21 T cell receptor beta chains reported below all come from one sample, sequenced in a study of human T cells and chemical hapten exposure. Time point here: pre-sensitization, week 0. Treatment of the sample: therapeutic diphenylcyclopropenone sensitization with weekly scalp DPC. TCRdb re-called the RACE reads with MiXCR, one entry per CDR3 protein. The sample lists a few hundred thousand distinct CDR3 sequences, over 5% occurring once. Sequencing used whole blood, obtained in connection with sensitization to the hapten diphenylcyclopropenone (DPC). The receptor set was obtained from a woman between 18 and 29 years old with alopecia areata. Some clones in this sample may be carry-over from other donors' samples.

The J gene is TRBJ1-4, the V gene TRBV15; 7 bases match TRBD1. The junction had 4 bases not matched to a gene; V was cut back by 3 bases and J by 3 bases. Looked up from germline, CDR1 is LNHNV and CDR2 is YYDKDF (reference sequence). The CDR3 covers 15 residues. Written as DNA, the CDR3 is TGTGCCACCAGCAGGTCAACAGGGGCTAATGAAAAACTGTTTTTT. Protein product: CATSRSTGANEKLFF.

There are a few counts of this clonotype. This chain's CDR3 is CSVFQGTNEKLFF. DNA of the CDR3: TGCAGCGTTTTCCAGGGAACTAATGAAAAACTGTTTTTT. The chain links TRBV29-1 to TRBJ1-4, with D tentatively TRBD1 (5 bases). The CDR3 has 13 residues. Per germline, CDR1 SQVTM and CDR2 ANQGSEA. The V and J ends lost 5 bases and 1 base respectively, with 8 bases between them.

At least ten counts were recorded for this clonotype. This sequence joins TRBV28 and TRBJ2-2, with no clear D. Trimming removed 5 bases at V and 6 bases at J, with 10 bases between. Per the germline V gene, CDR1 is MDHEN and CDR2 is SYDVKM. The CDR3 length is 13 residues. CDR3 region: CASSLHIAGELFF. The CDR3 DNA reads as TGTGCCAGCAGTCTCCACATCGCCGGGGAGCTGTTTTTT.

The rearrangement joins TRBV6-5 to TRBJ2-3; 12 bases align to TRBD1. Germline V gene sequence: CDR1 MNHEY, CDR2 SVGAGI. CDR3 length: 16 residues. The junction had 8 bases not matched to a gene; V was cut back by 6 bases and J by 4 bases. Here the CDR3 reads CASRPLGTGGADTQYF. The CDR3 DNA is TGTGCCAGCAGGCCCTTGGGGACAGGGGGCGCAGATACGCAGTATTTT.

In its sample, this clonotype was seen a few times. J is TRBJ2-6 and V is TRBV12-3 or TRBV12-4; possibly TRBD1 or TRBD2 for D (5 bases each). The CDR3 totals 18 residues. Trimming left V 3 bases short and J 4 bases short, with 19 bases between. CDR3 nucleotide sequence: TGTGCCAGCAGTTTTCGCGACGGGACGCTGGGGGGGGCCAACGTCCTGACTTTC. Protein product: CASSFRDGTLGGANVLTF.

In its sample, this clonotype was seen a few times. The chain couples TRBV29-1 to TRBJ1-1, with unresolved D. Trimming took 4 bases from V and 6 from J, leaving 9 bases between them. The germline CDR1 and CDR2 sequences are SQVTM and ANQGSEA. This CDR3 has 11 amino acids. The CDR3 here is CSVVTDPEAFF. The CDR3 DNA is TGCAGCGTTGTCACAGATCCTGAAGCTTTCTTT.

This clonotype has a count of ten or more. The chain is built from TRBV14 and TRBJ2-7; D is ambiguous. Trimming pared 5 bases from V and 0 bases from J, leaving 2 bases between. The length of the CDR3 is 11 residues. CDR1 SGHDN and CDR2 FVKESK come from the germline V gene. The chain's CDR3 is CASSISYEQYF. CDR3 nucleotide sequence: TGTGCCAGCAGCATCTCCTACGAGCAGTACTTC.

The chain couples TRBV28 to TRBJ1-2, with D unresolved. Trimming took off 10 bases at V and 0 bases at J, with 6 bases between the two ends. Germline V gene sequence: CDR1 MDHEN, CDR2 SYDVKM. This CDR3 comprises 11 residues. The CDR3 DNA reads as TGTGCCACCAGATCTAACTATGGCTACACCTTC. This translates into CATRSNYGYTF.

CDR3 residues: CASRAGTAGNQPQHF. CDR3 sequence (DNA): TGTGCCAGCAGGGCCGGGACAGCAGGCAATCAGCCCCAGCATTTT. The chain couples TRBV12-3 or TRBV12-4 to TRBJ1-5; 7 nucleotides line up with TRBD1. Losses at the gene ends were 6 bases for V and 2 bases for J; bases not matched to a gene: 7. This CDR3 is built from 15 residues.

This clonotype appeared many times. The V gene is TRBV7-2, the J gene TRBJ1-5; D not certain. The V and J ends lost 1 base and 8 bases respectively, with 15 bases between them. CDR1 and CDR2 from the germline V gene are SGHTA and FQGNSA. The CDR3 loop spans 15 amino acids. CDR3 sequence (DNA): TGTGCCAGCAGCTTAGGAGGCGGCACCCTTGAGCCCCAGCATTTT. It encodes CASSLGGGTLEPQHF. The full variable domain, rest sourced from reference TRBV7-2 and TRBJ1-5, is GAGVSQSPSNKVTEKGKDVELRCDPISGHTALYWYRQSLGQGLEFLIYFQGNSAPDKSGLPSDRFSAERTGGSVSTLTIQRTQQEDSAVYLCASSLGGGTLEPQHFGDGTRLSIL.

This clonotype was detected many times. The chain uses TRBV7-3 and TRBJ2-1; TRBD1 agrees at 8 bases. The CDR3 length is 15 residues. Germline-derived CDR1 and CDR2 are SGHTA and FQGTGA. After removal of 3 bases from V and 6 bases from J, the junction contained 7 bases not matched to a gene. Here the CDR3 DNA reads TGTGCCAGCAGCTTGGATCAGGGGGCTAGCAATGAGCAGTTCTTC. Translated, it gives CASSLDQGASNEQFF. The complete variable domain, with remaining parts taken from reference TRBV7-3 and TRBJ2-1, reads GAGVSQTPSNKVTEKGKYVELRCDPISGHTALYWYRQSLGQGPEFLIYFQGTGAADDSGLPNDRFFAVRPEGSVSTLKIQRTERGDSAVYLCASSLDQGASNEQFFGPGTRLTVL.

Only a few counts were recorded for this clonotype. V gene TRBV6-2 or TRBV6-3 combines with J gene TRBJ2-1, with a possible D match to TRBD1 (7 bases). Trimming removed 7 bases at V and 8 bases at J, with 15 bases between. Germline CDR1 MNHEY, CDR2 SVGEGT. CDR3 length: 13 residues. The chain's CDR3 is CASTTGEVYEQFF. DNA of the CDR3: TGTGCCAGCACTACAGGGGAGGTCTATGAGCAGTTCTTC.

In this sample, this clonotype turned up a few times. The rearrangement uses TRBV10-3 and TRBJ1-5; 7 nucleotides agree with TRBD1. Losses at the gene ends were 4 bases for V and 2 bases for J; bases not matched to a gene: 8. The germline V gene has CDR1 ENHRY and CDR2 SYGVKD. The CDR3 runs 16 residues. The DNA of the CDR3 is TGTGCCATCAGTGGCCAGGGGGTAGGGCGCAATCAGCCCCAGCATTTT. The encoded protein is CAISGQGVGRNQPQHF.

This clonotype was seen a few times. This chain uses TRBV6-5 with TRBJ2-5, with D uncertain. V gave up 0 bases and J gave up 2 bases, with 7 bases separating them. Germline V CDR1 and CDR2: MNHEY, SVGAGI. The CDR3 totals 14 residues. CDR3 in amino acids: CASSYSKEQETQYF. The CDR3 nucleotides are TGTGCCAGCAGTTACTCGAAGGAACAAGAGACCCAGTACTTC.

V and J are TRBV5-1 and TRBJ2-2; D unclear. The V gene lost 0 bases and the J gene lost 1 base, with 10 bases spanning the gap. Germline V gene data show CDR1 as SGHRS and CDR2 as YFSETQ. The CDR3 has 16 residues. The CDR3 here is CASSLAETRNTGELFF. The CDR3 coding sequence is TGCGCCAGCAGCTTGGCCGAGACAAGGAACACCGGGGAGCTGTTTTTT.

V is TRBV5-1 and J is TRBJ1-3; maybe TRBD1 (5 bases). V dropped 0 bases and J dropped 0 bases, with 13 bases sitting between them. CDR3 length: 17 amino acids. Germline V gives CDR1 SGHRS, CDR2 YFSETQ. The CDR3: CASSLGQRADSGNTIYF. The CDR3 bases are TGCGCCAGCAGCTTGGGACAGAGGGCCGACTCTGGAAACACCATATATTTT. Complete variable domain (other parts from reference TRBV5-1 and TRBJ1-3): KAGVTQTPRYLIKTRGQQVTLSCSPISGHRSVSWYQQTPGQGLQFLFEYFSETQRNKGNFPGRFSGRQFSNSRSEMNVSTLELGDSALYLCASSLGQRADSGNTIYFGEGSWLTVV.

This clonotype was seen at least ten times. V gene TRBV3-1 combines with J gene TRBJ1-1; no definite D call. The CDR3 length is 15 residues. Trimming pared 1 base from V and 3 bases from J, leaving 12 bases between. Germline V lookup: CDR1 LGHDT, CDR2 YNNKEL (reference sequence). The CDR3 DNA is TGTGCCAGCAGCCAAGGTCCGGGAGCGGACACTGAAGCTTTCTTT. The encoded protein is CASSQGPGADTEAFF.

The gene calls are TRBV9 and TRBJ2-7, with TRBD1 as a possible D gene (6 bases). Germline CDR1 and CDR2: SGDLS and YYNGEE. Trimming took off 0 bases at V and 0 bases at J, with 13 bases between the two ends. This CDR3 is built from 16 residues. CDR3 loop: CASSVGGQVSSYEQYF. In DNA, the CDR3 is TGTGCCAGCAGCGTAGGGGGGCAGGTGAGCTCCTACGAGCAGTACTTC.

CDR3 residues: CASSEEAGTNQPQHF. The DNA for the CDR3 is TGTGCCAGCAGTGAGGAGGCAGGTACTAATCAGCCCCAGCATTTT. The chain employs TRBV2 and TRBJ1-5; D is unclear. The V gene's germline CDR1 is SNHLY and CDR2 FYNNEI. The CDR3 is made up of 15 amino acids. V was clipped by 3 bases and J by 4 bases, with 13 bases between them. Full variable domain (rest looked up from reference TRBV2 and TRBJ1-5): EPEVTQTPSHQVTQMGQEVILRCVPISNHLYFYWYRQILGQKVEFLVSFYNNEISEKSEIFDDQFSVERPDGSNFTLKIRSTKLEDSAMYFCASSEEAGTNQPQHFGDGTRLSIL.

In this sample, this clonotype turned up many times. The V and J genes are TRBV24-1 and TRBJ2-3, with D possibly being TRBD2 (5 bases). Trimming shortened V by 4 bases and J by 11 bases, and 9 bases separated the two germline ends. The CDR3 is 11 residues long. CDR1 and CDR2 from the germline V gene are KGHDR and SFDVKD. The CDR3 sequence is CATSERAMQYF. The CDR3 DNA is TGTGCCACCAGTGAGAGGGCAATGCAGTATTTT.

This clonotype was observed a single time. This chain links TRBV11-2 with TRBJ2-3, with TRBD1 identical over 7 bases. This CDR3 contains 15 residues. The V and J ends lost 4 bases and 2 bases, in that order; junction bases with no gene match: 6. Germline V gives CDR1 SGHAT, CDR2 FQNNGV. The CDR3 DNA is TGTGCCAGCAGCTCCGGGACAGCCACCACAGATACGCAGTATTTT. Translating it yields CASSSGTATTDTQYF.